This entry describes one TCR beta chain. The antigen is unknown. The length of the CDR3 is 15 residues. Trimming took off 5 bases at V and 5 bases at J, with 18 bases between the two ends. Germline CDR1 reads SQVTM; CDR2 reads ANQGSEA. This sample stems from a study of shared clonotypes between healthy human individuals. The data were produced by immunoSEQ multiplex PCR, yet TCRdb's version contains in-frame clones alone and is incomplete. The data show more than 1 million clones, approximately 78% seen once. CD45RA+ naive and CD45RA-negative memory subsets were separated from CD4+ cells. Study outcomes and limitations: Clonotype sharing across four donors was observed for 4.5% to 6.5% of naive CD4 clonotypes. Against clonotypes common to all four donors, non-shared ones had lower generation probabilities.

Sequenced input: memory CD4+ T cells from PBMCs. Stated subset: CD45RA-negative fraction. The chain links TRBV29-1 to TRBJ1-4; maybe TRBD1 (6 bases). This clonotype originated in a man aged 18 to 35 in good health. Some clones in this sample may be carry-over from other donors' samples. Here the CDR3 reads CSVRRTGTPNEKLFF. CDR3 nucleotide sequence: TGCAGCGTTAGACGAACCGGGACACCAAATGAAAAACTGTTTTTT.